A single sample gave rise to the 28 T cell receptor beta chains below, sequenced in a study of blood T cell repertoires in COVID-19. TCRdb's copy holds only in-frame clones and misses some; the assay was immunoSEQ multiplex PCR. The table includes about 500,000 clones, approximately 90% detected once. Source material: PBMCs or T cells enriched from blood (not recorded which). The source of these receptors is a woman younger than 30 who had recovered from COVID-19.

This clone came up a few times. Other DNA sequences in the same sample also yield this CDR3. The chain combines TRBV5-1 with TRBJ1-1; 10 bases agree with TRBD1. This CDR3 spans 14 amino acids. CDR1 SGHRS and CDR2 YFSETQ come from the germline V gene. V lost 4 bases and J lost 1; bases outside the gene matches: 1. The CDR3 loop reads CASSGDRGNTEAFF. CDR3 coding DNA: TGCGCCAGCAGCGGGGACAGGGGGAACACTGAAGCTTTCTTT.

This clone has just one count. The V call is TRBV5-4, the J call TRBJ2-2; 11 bases fit TRBD2. V lost 2 bases, J lost 7 bases, and 7 bases stayed unmatched. The CDR3 sequence is 16 residues long. From germline, CDR1 is SGHNT and CDR2 YYREEE (reference sequence). The chain's CDR3 is CASSFLAGGVGGELFF. CDR3 nucleotide sequence: TGTGCCAGCAGCTTCCTAGCGGGGGGAGTGGGCGGGGAGCTGTTTTTT.

The genes are TRBV25-1 and TRBJ1-3, with 8 bases that match TRBD1. Germline-derived CDR1 and CDR2 are MGHDK and SYGVNS. The CDR3 loop spans 16 amino acids. J was trimmed by 8 bases and V by 2 bases; bases with no gene match: 11. The CDR3 DNA reads TGTGCCAGCAGTGAAGGGATCCAGGGGGCTACTGACACCATATATTTT. Translated: CASSEGIQGATDTIYF.

This sequence joins TRBV4-1 and TRBJ1-3; TRBD1 matches at 10 bases. V shed 5 bases, J shed 7 bases, and the junction held 11 bases outside the gene matches. This CDR3 comprises 16 residues. Germline CDR1 is MGHRA and CDR2 is YSYEKL. CDR3 DNA: TGCGCCAGCAGCTCGATGCCGACAGGGGGCTGGAACACCATATATTTT. It is translated as CASSSMPTGGWNTIYF.

This clone was seen a few times. The gene calls are TRBV27 and TRBJ2-2; tentatively, D is TRBD1 (6 bases). This CDR3 comprises 15 residues. Germline assignment: CDR1 MNHEY and CDR2 SMNVEV (reference sequence). The V and J ends lost 5 bases and 4 bases respectively, with 14 bases between them. The CDR3 is CASSLPGHPTGELFF. For the CDR3, the DNA is TGTGCCAGCAGTCTACCGGGACACCCCACCGGGGAGCTGTTTTTT.

This sequence joins TRBV11-2 and TRBJ1-2; 7 nucleotides agree with TRBD1. The V gene's germline CDR1 is SGHAT and CDR2 FQNNGV. V lost 1 base to trimming and J lost 0 bases; unmatched junction nucleotides: 11. This CDR3 comprises 18 residues. The CDR3 loop is CASSLGPGRGETNYGYTF. CDR3 nucleotide sequence: TGTGCCAGCAGCTTAGGCCCCGGCAGGGGGGAAACTAACTATGGCTACACCTTC.

The genes are TRBV25-1 and TRBJ2-2, with 8 bases matching TRBD1. The CDR3 runs 14 residues. V trimming: 6 bases; J trimming: 7 bases; junction bases outside the gene matches: 7. Germline V gene data show CDR1 as MGHDK and CDR2 as SYGVNS. As DNA, the CDR3 is TGTGCCAGCAGCCCAGGGGGCTTCGGCGGGGAGCTGTTTTTT. Residues: CASSPGGFGGELFF.

The chain is built from TRBV5-3 and TRBJ1-5, with TRBD1 matching over 11 bases. TRBV5-3 is classed as an ORF, of uncertain function. V trimming: 0 bases; J trimming: 4 bases; junction bases outside the gene matches: 6. This CDR3 is built from 17 residues. The CDR3 region has the DNA TGTGCCAGAAGCTTGGTGAGGACAGGGGGCTCTAATCAGCCCCAGCATTTT. Translation: CARSLVRTGGSNQPQHF.

This sequence joins TRBV11-1 and TRBJ1-3, with unresolved D. CDR1 and CDR2 from the germline V gene are SGHAT and FQDESV (reference sequence). The CDR3 has 15 amino acids. V was pared by 3 bases and J by 0 bases, with 9 bases between. CDR3 loop: CASSFEGFSGNTIYF. CDR3 in DNA: TGTGCCAGCAGCTTCGAGGGATTCTCTGGAAACACCATATATTTT.

The V gene is TRBV5-5, the J gene TRBJ2-5; 7 bases align to TRBD1. The CDR3 is 15 residues long. V was pared by 3 bases and J by 5 bases, with 10 bases of the junction left unmatched. Germline-derived CDR1 and CDR2 are SGHKS and YYEKEE (reference sequence). The CDR3 region has the DNA TGTGCCAGCAGCTCCCAAAAGGGGACAGCGGAGACCCAGTACTTC. Translated, it gives CASSSQKGTAETQYF.

This sequence joins TRBV7-9 and TRBJ2-1; D not resolved. V gave up 5 bases and J gave up 5 bases, with 13 bases separating them. CDR1 SEHNR and CDR2 FQNEAQ come from the germline V gene (reference sequence). The CDR3 runs 14 residues. The CDR3 sequence: CASSPRVVNNEQFF. The CDR3 bases are TGTGCCAGCAGCCCCCGGGTGGTCAACAATGAGCAGTTCTTC.

As regards this clone: Other DNA sequences from this sample encode an identical CDR3 as well. This sequence joins TRBV18 and TRBJ1-1, with 8 bases that match TRBD1. Germline V CDR1 and CDR2: KGHSH, LQKENI. The J segment lost 2 bases and the V segment lost 2 bases, leaving 1 base of the junction unmatched. CDR3 size: 14 residues. The DNA for the CDR3 is TGTGCCAGCTCACCAGGGACAGGCAACACTGAAGCTTTCTTT. It yields the protein CASSPGTGNTEAFF. The whole variable domain, filled in from reference TRBV18 and TRBJ1-1, reads NAGVMQNPRHLVRRRGQEARLRCSPMKGHSHVYWYRQLPEEGLKFMVYLQKENIIDESGMPKERFSAEFPKEGPSILRIQQVVRGDSAAYFCASSPGTGNTEAFFGQGTRLTVV.

This chain links TRBV10-2 with TRBJ1-2; 7 bases map to TRBD1. CDR1 and CDR2 (germline): WSHSY, SAAADI. The CDR3 has 14 amino acids. The V gene end was trimmed by 8 bases and the J gene end by 8 bases; junction bases not matched to a gene: 14. The CDR3 nucleotides read TGCGCCAGCGCGAAGGACCTACAGGGGTACGGCTACACCTTC. Protein product: CASAKDLQGYGYTF.

The chain is built from TRBV28 and TRBJ1-1; 9 nucleotides agree with TRBD1. Per the germline V gene, CDR1 is MDHEN and CDR2 is SYDVKM. CDR3 size: 15 residues. J gave up 0 bases and V 6 bases, and 5 bases lay outside the gene matches. The CDR3 loop reads CASSLQGAMNTEAFF. CDR3 nucleotide sequence: TGTGCCAGCAGCCTACAGGGGGCGATGAACACTGAAGCTTTCTTT.

This chain connects TRBV2 to TRBJ2-2, with a possible D match to TRBD2 (6 bases). Germline CDR1 SNHLY, CDR2 FYNNEI. V gave up 4 bases and J gave up 4 bases, with 16 bases separating them. The CDR3 extends over 16 amino acids. As DNA, the CDR3 is TGTGCCAGCAGTGTAGGACAACTAGCCGGCACCGGGGAGCTGTTTTTT. Translating gives CASSVGQLAGTGELFF. The variable domain in full, with the rest retrieved from reference TRBV2 and TRBJ2-2, is EPEVTQTPSHQVTQMGQEVILRCVPISNHLYFYWYRQILGQKVEFLVSFYNNEISEKSEIFDDQFSVERPDGSNFTLKIRSTKLEDSAMYFCASSVGQLAGTGELFFGEGSRLTVL.

The V call is TRBV5-1, the J call TRBJ2-3, with D maybe TRBD1 (6 bases). Looked up from germline, CDR1 is SGHRS and CDR2 is YFSETQ. CDR3 length equals 17 residues. V was pared by 1 base and J by 0 bases, with 15 bases between. CDR3 in DNA: TGCGCCAGCAGCTTGATGGCAGGGGATACTAGCACAGATACGCAGTATTTT. Encoded protein: CASSLMAGDTSTDTQYF.

The chain links TRBV5-6 to TRBJ1-2; D is unresolved. The CDR3 is 14 residues long. The V end was cut by 2 bases, the J end by 4 bases, with 12 bases between. In germline, CDR1 is SGHDT, CDR2 YYEEEE. Written as DNA, the CDR3 is TGTGCCAGCAGCTTAGATGGCAAACCCTATGGCTACACCTTC. Translation: CASSLDGKPYGYTF.

J is TRBJ2-2 and V is TRBV2; 7 positions agree with TRBD1. The germline CDR1 and CDR2 sequences are SNHLY and FYNNEI. V lost 10 bases to trimming and J lost 1 base; unmatched junction nucleotides: 6. The CDR3 runs to 14 residues. CDR3 loop: CATVRDRNTGELFF. CDR3 nucleotide sequence: TGTGCCACAGTCCGGGACAGGAACACCGGGGAGCTGTTTTTT.

V is TRBV21-1 and J is TRBJ2-5; TRBD1, the D gene given by the table, was not confirmed from the DNA. TRBV21-1 is described as a pseudogene. The CDR3 is 16 residues long. The CDR3 reads CASSPRATASEETQYF. CDR3 in DNA: TGTGCCAGCAGCCCCCGGGCGACAGCGTCAGAGGAGACCCAGTACTTC.

The rearrangement joins TRBV2 to TRBJ1-5, with no clear D. The CDR3 has 14 residues. Germline V gene sequence: CDR1 SNHLY, CDR2 FYNNEI. V lost 7 bases and J 5 bases, leaving 15 bases between the germline ends. This chain's CDR3 is CASTPERRDQPQHF. Written as DNA, the CDR3 is TGTGCCAGCACTCCCGAACGCCGCGATCAGCCCCAGCATTTT.

The chain recombines TRBV7-2 with TRBJ1-2; no clear D. Germline V lookup: CDR1 SGHTA, CDR2 FQGNSA. V lost 1 base to trimming and J lost 8 bases, with 11 bases between them. The CDR3 length is 13 residues. CDR3: CASSLGLGGGYTF. CDR3 nucleotide sequence: TGTGCCAGCAGCTTAGGGTTGGGAGGAGGCTACACCTTC.

About this clone itself: This sample also contains other DNA sequences that code for the same CDR3. V and J are TRBV7-9 and TRBJ1-1; D not resolved. The CDR3 consists of 13 residues. V lost 1 base and J 4 bases, leaving 7 bases between the germline ends. The germline V gene has CDR1 SEHNR and CDR2 FQNEAQ (reference sequence). The CDR3 here is CASSLGGSTEAFF. In DNA form, the CDR3 reads TGTGCCAGCAGCTTAGGAGGTTCCACTGAAGCTTTCTTT.

The chain uses TRBV28 and TRBJ2-1; 7 nucleotides match TRBD2. Germline trimming cut 4 bases from V and 2 bases from J; bases unmatched to any gene: 2. The length of the CDR3 is 14 residues. The germline gives CDR1 MDHEN, CDR2 SYDVKM. Written as DNA, the CDR3 is TGTGCCAGCAGTTCTAGCGGAGCCTACAATGAGCAGTTCTTC. Encoded protein: CASSSSGAYNEQFF.

This clone came up a few times. The chain combines TRBV30 with TRBJ1-1; D perhaps matches TRBD1 (6 bases). With 4 bases removed from V and 5 bases from J, the gap between germline ends came to 20 bases. The CDR3 has 15 amino acids. Germline V CDR1 and CDR2: GTSNPN, SVGIG (reference sequence). The CDR3 bases are TGTGCCTGGAAGGGCGTGTCGGGGGGGCGGACTGAAGCTTTCTTT. It yields the protein CAWKGVSGGRTEAFF.

Here the CDR3 reads CASSPGVVADGYTF. CDR3 DNA sequence: TGCGCCAGCAGCCCTGGAGTGGTAGCAGATGGCTACACCTTC. The chain employs TRBV5-1 and TRBJ1-2; no clear D gene. The length of the CDR3 is 14 residues. Between the trimmed V and J ends, which lost 4 bases and 6 bases, there was a span of 16 bases. Per the germline V gene, CDR1 is SGHRS and CDR2 is YFSETQ. The variable domain in full, with the rest retrieved from reference TRBV5-1 and TRBJ1-2, is KAGVTQTPRYLIKTRGQQVTLSCSPISGHRSVSWYQQTPGQGLQFLFEYFSETQRNKGNFPGRFSGRQFSNSRSEMNVSTLELGDSALYLCASSPGVVADGYTFGSGTRLTVV.

This chain connects TRBV27 to TRBJ1-2; D unclear. This CDR3 is built from 15 residues. V lost 5 bases and J lost 8, with 21 bases in between. The germline V gene has CDR1 MNHEY and CDR2 SMNVEV (reference sequence). This CDR3 reads CASSPRTGVGWGYTF. The CDR3 DNA reads TGTGCCAGCAGTCCTAGGACGGGAGTTGGTTGGGGCTACACCTTC.

This clone showed up just once. This chain links TRBV4-1 with TRBJ1-5; TRBD1 agrees at 8 bases. CDR1 is MGHRA, CDR2 YSYEKL, per germline. V lost 3 bases to trimming and J lost 6 bases; unmatched junction nucleotides: 4. The CDR3 has 14 residues. CDR3 loop: CASSHPGQGQPQHF. As DNA, the CDR3 is TGCGCCAGCAGCCATCCCGGACAGGGTCAGCCCCAGCATTTT.

This chain uses TRBV2 with TRBJ1-3; D may be TRBD1 (6 bases). V was trimmed by 7 bases and J by 8 bases, leaving 21 bases between them. The CDR3 has 15 amino acids. Looked up from germline, CDR1 is SNHLY and CDR2 is FYNNEI. The CDR3 reads CASTLNVRGWDTIYF. The DNA of the CDR3 is TGTGCCAGCACCTTGAATGTCAGGGGTTGGGACACCATATATTTT.